This TCR beta chain was observed in a study of T-cell memory formation after mild COVID-19. The germline V and J ends were trimmed by 7 bases and 6 bases, with 11 bases remaining between them. Germline lookup yields CDR1 SGDLS and CDR2 YYNGEE. The CDR3 is 12 amino acids. TCRdb reprocessed the 5' RACE reads via MiXCR and lists one record per CDR3 protein. The profile covers some 320,000 distinct CDR3 sequences, with less than 20% appearing a single time and around 20% taken by the ten largest. This clonotype was seen more than once but under ten times. This clonotype originated in a man younger than 35 who had mild COVID-19 (a few samples of this study predate the infection). Cell type and time point are not known. Sequencing was carried out using PBMCs or a T cell subset sorted from them (not recorded which). The chain couples TRBV9 to TRBJ2-1, with D possibly being TRBD1 (6 bases). In DNA, the CDR3 is TGTGCCAGCGCAGGGGTTAGCAATGAGCAGTTCTTC. It yields the protein CASAGVSNEQFF.